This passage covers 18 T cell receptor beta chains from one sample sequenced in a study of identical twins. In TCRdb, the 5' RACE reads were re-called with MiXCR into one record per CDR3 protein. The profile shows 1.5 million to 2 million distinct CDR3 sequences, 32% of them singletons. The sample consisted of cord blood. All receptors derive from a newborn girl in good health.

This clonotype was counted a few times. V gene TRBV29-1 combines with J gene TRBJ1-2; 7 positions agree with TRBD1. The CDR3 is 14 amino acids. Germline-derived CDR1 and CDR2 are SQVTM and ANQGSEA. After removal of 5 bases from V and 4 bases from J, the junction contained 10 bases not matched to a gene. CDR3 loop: CSVSGGTALYGYTF. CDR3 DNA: TGCAGCGTTTCGGGCGGGACAGCACTCTATGGCTACACCTTC. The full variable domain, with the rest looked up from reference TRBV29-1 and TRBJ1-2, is SAVISQKPSRDICQRGTSLTIQCQVDSQVTMMFWYRQQPGQSLTLIATANQGSEATYESGFVIDKFPISRPNLTFSTLTVSNMSPEDSSIYLCSVSGGTALYGYTFGSGTRLTVV.

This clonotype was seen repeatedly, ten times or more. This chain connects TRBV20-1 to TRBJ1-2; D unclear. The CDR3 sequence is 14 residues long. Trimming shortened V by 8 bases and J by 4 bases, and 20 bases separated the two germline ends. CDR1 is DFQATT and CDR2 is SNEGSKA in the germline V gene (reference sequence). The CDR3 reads CSHESPTAGYGYTF. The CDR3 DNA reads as TGCAGTCACGAGAGCCCTACAGCAGGCTATGGCTACACCTTC.

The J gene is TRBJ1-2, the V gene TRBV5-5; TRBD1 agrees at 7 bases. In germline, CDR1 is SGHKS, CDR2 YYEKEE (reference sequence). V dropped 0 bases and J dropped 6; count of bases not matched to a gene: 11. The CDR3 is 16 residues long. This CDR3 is CASSLALRQGEDGYTF. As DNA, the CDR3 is TGTGCCAGCAGCTTGGCCCTCCGACAGGGAGAGGATGGCTACACCTTC.

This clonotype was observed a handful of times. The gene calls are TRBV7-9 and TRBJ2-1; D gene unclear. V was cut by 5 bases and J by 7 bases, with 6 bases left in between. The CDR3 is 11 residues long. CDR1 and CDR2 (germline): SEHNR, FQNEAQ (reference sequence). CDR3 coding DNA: TGTGCCAGCAGCGTTCTTAATGAGCAGTTCTTC. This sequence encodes CASSVLNEQFF.

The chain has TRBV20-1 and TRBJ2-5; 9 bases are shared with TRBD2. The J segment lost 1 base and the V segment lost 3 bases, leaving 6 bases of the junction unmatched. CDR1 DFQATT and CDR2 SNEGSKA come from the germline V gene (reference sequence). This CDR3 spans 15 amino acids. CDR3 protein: CSASPPSGAQETQYF. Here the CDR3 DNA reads TGCAGTGCTAGCCCGCCTAGCGGGGCCCAAGAGACCCAGTACTTC.

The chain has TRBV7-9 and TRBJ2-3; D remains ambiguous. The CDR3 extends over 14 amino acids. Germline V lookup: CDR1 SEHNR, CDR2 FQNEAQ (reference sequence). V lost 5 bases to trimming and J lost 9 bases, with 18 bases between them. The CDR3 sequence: CASSPPESPATQYF. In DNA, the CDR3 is TGTGCCAGCAGCCCGCCGGAGAGTCCAGCCACGCAGTATTTT. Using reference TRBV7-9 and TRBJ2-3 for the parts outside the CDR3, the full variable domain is DTGVSQNPRHKITKRGQNVTFRCDPISEHNRLYWYRQTLGQGPEFLTYFQNEAQLEKSRLLSDRFSAERPKGSFSTLEIQRTEQGDSAMYLCASSPPESPATQYFGPGTRLTVL.

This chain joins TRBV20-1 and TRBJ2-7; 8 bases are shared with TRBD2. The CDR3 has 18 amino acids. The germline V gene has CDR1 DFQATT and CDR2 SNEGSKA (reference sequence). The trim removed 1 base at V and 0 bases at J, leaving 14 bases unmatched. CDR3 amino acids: CSARADGIGTRLSYEQYF. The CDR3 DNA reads TGCAGTGCTAGAGCTGATGGGATTGGGACTAGGCTCTCCTACGAGCAGTACTTC.

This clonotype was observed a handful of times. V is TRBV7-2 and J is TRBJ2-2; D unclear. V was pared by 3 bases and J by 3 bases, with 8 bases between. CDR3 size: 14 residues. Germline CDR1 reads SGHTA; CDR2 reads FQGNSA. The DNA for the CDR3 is TGTGCCAGCAGCTTCAGACACTACACCGGGGAGCTGTTTTTT. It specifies CASSFRHYTGELFF.

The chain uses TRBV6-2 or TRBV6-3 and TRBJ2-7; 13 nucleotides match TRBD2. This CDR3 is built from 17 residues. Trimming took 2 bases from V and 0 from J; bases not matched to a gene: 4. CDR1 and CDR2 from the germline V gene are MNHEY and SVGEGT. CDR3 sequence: CASSYPTSGRNSYEQYF. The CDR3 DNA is TGTGCCAGCAGTTACCCGACTAGCGGGAGGAACTCCTACGAGCAGTACTTC.

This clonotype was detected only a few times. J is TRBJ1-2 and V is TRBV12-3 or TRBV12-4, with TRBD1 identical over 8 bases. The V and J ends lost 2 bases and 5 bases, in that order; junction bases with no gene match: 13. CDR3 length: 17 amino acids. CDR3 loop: CASSLTTSRGRGYGYTF. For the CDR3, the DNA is TGTGCCAGCAGTTTAACGACTTCCAGGGGGCGAGGGTATGGCTACACCTTC.

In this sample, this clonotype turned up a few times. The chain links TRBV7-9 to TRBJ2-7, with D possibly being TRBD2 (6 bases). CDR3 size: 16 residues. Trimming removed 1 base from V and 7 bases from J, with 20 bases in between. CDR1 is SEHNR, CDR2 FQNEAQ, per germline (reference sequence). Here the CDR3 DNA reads TGTGCCAGCAGCTTAGGTGGGCGACTAGTCCCTGGGGAGCAGTACTTC. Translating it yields CASSLGGRLVPGEQYF.

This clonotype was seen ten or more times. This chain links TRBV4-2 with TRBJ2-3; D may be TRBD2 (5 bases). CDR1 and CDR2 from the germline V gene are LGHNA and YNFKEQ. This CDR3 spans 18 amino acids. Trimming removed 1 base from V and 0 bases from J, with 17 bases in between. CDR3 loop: CASSQVGGVPLSTDTQYF. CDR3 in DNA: TGTGCCAGCAGCCAAGTAGGAGGAGTGCCTTTGAGCACAGATACGCAGTATTTT.

The CDR3 reads CASSVQLDTQYF. The CDR3 DNA reads as TGCGCCAGCAGCGTACAGTTAGATACGCAGTATTTT. The rearrangement links TRBV5-1 to TRBJ2-3; D unclear. Per the germline V gene, CDR1 is SGHRS and CDR2 is YFSETQ. Trimming took off 4 bases at V and 5 bases at J, with 8 bases between the two ends. There are 12 residues in the CDR3.

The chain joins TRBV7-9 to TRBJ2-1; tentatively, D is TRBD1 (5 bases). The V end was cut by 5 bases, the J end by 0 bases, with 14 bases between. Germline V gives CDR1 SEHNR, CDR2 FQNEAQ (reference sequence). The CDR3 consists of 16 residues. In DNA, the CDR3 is TGTGCCAGCAGCCCCCGTGGCAGGGCCTCCTACAATGAGCAGTTCTTC. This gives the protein CASSPRGRASYNEQFF.

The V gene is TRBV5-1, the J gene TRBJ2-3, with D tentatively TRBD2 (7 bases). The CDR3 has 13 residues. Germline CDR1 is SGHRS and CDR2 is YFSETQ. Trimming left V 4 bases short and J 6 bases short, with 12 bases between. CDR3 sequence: CASSAGAGDTQYF. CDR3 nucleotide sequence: TGCGCCAGCAGCGCGGGGGCGGGGGATACGCAGTATTTT.

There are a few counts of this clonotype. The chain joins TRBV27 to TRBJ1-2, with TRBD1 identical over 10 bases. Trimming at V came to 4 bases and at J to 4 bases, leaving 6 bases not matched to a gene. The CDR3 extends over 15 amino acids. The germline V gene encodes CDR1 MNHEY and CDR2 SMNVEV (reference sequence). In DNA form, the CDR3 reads TGTGCCAGCAGTTACTCGACAGGGGGCTTCTATGGCTACACCTTC. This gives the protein CASSYSTGGFYGYTF.

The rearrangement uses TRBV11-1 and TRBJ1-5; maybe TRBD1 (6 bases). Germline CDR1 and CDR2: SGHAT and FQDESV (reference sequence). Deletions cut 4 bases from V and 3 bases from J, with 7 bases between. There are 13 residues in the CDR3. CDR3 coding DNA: TGTGCCAGCAGCTGGACAGACAATCAGCCCCAGCATTTT. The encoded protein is CASSWTDNQPQHF.

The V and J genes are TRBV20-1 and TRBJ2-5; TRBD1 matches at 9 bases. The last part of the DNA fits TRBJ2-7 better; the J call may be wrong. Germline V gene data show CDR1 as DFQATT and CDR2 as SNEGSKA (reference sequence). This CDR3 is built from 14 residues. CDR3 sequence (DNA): TGCAGTGCTAGAGATTCGGACAGGGGTTACGAGCAGTACTTC. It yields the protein CSARDSDRGYEQYF.